The sequence of this T cell receptor (beta chain) was determined in a study of tissue T cells after allogeneic stem cell transplantation (dated by TCRdb to between 2021 and 2022). About the study as a whole: Using research autopsies of patients with and without GVHD, plus mouse models of GVHD, the study profiled TCR beta repertoires across many tissues. The human arm was a prospective observational study without blinding or randomization.

This clone was seen more than once but under ten times. Its antigen is currently not known. For this mouse receptor, gene names and germline sequences are murine. The read is 1 residue too short to cover the CDR3 end, so that end is filled in from the germline J gene. Its CDR3 holds 15 amino acids, cysteine through phenylalanine. Only the CDR3 bases that were read are kept: 42 of them, in frame from base 1. Trimming takes 5 bases off V and 7 bases off J; junction bases not matched to a gene: 11. Reading the germline V gene gives CDR1 SGHSA and CDR2 FRNQAP. Overall study outcomes, separate from this receptor: Within patients, how anatomically similar tissues were was a major factor shaping TCR repertoire composition, regardless of disease or transplant status. In both patients and mice, T cells from blood and spleen picked up only a limited part of the TCR repertoire that was detected in tissues. Sampling depth was acknowledged as a limitation, and the patient cohort was both small and clinically heterogeneous. Only a few T cell clones appeared in more than one patient, yet motif-based clustering showed tissue-specific repertoire signatures that were shared between patients. Which tissue TCRs were alloreactive or antigen-specific was not determined in the study, and some clones might have been persisting host cells.

Library generation was performed with the immunoSEQ multiplex PCR assay. TCRbeta CDR3 sequencing was performed at survey depth by Adaptive Biotechnologies, and CDR3 sequences, V/J genes, productive frequency and template counts were reported. Amplification of TCR beta CDR3 regions was performed from genomic DNA rather than from RNA. Under the source paper's analysis protocol: Jensen-Shannon divergence was used to quantify pairwise repertoire overlap between tissues, with a value of 1 meaning complete divergence and a value of 0 meaning identical repertoires. Tissues were clustered by single-linkage agglomerative hierarchical clustering of pairwise JSD values, and the clustering results were displayed as dendrograms. GLIPH2 was run on all patient samples with simulation_depth 1000, kmer_min_depth 3, cdr3_length_cutoff 8, keeping groups with more than two unique CDR3s. A standardized tissue-overlap score was generated by extrapolating Jaccard GLIPH-group overlap across patients to a standard repertoire size of 1000 clones. Linear mixed-effect models, with tissue as a fixed effect and individual as a random effect, were used to test how diversity related to clinical or experimental variables. Imported from immuneACCESS, the table was reduced by TCRdb to in-frame sequences with V and J called. These copies leave out some clones; in studies compared against another copy, an unresolved V gene accounts for under half, and the cause of the remainder is not known. V, J and clone size derive from that table, while D and trimming were established from the DNA sequence. A total of fewer than 2,000 clones appear in this sample, under 45% of them only once. The ten largest clones represent 18% of the sample.

This specimen's time point label, interpreted: mouse harvest day 14 after allogeneic transplant. Mouse grafts consisting of 10^7 T-cell-depleted bone marrow cells combined with 10^6 splenic CD5+ T cells were administered by tail vein injection. GVHD in mice was modeled with a major MHC-mismatch B6 (H2b) into BALB/c (H2d) model, and tissues were profiled at day 7 or 14. On day 7 or 14 post-transplant, mouse tissues and retro-orbital blood were harvested with separate sterile tools for each animal, and livers were flushed before harvest. Before genomic DNA isolation with the DNeasy Blood & Tissue Kit, mouse tissues were minced with razor blades in buffered saline.

Here the chain combines TRBV16 and TRBJ2-7; 10 middle bases align to TRBD2. The sequence was obtained from a female BALB/c mouse given C57BL/6 T cells with graft-versus-host disease after an allogeneic hematopoietic cell transplant. Sequenced input: gut tissue. CDR3 DNA, as far as it was read: TGTGCAAGCAGCCCCCTGACTGGGGGGACATTCGAACAGTAC. Translated, it gives CASSPLTGGTFEQY. The complete CDR3 reads CASSPLTGGTFEQYF. The entire variable domain, with the stretches around the CDR3 drawn from the reference TRBV16 and TRBJ2-7 proteins, is NAGVIQTPRHKVTGKGQEATLWCEPISGHSAVFWYRQTIVQGLEFLTYFRNQAPIDDSGMPKERFSAQMPNQSHSTLKIQSTQPQDSAVYLCASSPLTGGTFEQYFGPGTRLTVL.